The rows below give T cell receptor beta chains drawn from one sample of a study of blood T cell repertoires in COVID-19. Clones were read by immunoSEQ multiplex PCR, and TCRdb kept only the in-frame ones, dropping some. The table includes around 300,000 clones, approximately 91% detected once. What was sequenced was peripheral blood. The source of these receptors is a man in his fifties or sixties with acute or convalescent COVID-19. Both conserved end residues are part of each CDR3. Fields, in order: D gene, J gene, V gene, clone size, CDR3 protein, CDR3 DNA. D genes are given only for firm matches. Clone size is given for some rows only: seen once, a few or many times, or a class if the clone is expanded.

-	TRBJ2-5	TRBV12-3/TRBV12-4	-	CASSSEGWETQYF	TGTGCCAGCAGTTCGGAGGGGTGGGAGACCCAGTACTTC
TRBD1	TRBJ2-3	TRBV5-4	-	CASSRPGTGIADTQYF	TGTGCCAGCAGCCGTCCCGGGACAGGGATAGCAGATACGCAGTATTTT
-	TRBJ1-2	TRBV12-5	-	CASGLDPQGGYGYTF	TGTGCTAGTGGTTTGGACCCTCAGGGCGGCTATGGCTACACCTTC
TRBD1	TRBJ1-6	TRBV5-1	-	CASSSQGSSYNSPLHF	TGCGCCAGCAGCTCACAGGGGAGCTCCTATAATTCACCCCTCCACTTT
-	TRBJ2-2	TRBV25-1	few	CASPERTGELFF	TGTGCCAGCCCCGAGCGAACTGGGGAGCTGTTTTTT
-	TRBJ1-6	TRBV6-5	-	CASSYSAGENWPLHF	TGTGCCAGCAGTTACTCAGCAGGGGAGAATTGGCCCCTCCACTTT
-	TRBJ1-2	TRBV11-2	-	CASRDGPYGYTF	TGTGCCAGCAGGGATGGGCCCTATGGCTACACCTTC
-	TRBJ2-7	TRBV4-1	-	CASSQDRTAYEQYF	TGCGCCAGCAGCCAAGATCGTACAGCCTACGAGCAGTACTTC
-	TRBJ1-5	TRBV6-6	-	CASRTTITGTYQPQHF	TGTGCCAGCAGGACTACCATCACGGGCACTTATCAGCCCCAGCATTTT
-	TRBJ1-1	TRBV2	once	CASSLQANTEAFF	TGTGCCAGCAGCTTACAGGCGAACACTGAAGCTTTCTTT
TRBD1	TRBJ1-4	TRBV11-1	-	CASSPGTGPEKLFF	TGTGCCAGCAGCCCTGGGACAGGCCCAGAAAAACTGTTTTTT
-	TRBJ2-6	TRBV9	-	CASSVVPQGGGSGANVLTF	TGTGCCAGCAGCGTAGTACCCCAGGGTGGGGGGTCTGGGGCCAACGTCCTGACTTTC
TRBD1	TRBJ2-3	TRBV5-1	-	CASSSDRVDTQYF	TGCGCCAGCAGCTCGGACAGGGTAGATACGCAGTATTTT
-	TRBJ2-7	TRBV10-1	-	CASSGGTGFEADEQYF	TGCGCCAGCAGTGGGGGAACAGGTTTCGAGGCCGACGAGCAGTACTTC
-	TRBJ2-7	TRBV5-1	-	CASSLEVVAHEQYF	TGCGCCAGCAGCCTCGAGGTAGTAGCCCACGAGCAGTACTTC
-	TRBJ1-1	TRBV10-3	-	CAISAQGRNTEAFF	TGTGCCATCAGTGCTCAGGGGCGGAACACTGAAGCTTTCTTT
-	TRBJ1-1	TRBV4-1	-	CASSQLPGIVRTEAFF	TGCGCCAGCAGCCAACTACCGGGAATCGTGAGGACTGAAGCTTTCTTT
-	TRBJ2-7	TRBV12-2	-	CASRLVREWCYEQYF	TGTGCAAGTCGCTTAGTCCGGGAATGGTGCTACGAGCAGTACTTC
-	TRBJ2-7	TRBV6-6	-	CATSGTKDAYEQYF	TGTGCCACCTCCGGGACAAAGGACGCTTACGAGCAGTACTTC
TRBD1	TRBJ1-2	TRBV3-1/TRBV3-2	-	CASSYLGTGGIDGYTF	TGTGCCAGCAGCTACCTAGGGACAGGGGGCATAGATGGCTACACCTTC
TRBD1	TRBJ2-7	TRBV19	once	CASSGQGISYEQYF	TGTGCCAGTAGCGGACAGGGGATTTCCTACGAGCAGTACTTC
TRBD1	TRBJ2-3	TRBV6-5	-	CASSLQGAHTDTQYF	TGTGCCAGCAGTTTACAGGGGGCGCACACAGATACGCAGTATTTT
-	TRBJ2-1	TRBV2	-	CASRGGPGNEQFF	TGTGCCAGCAGGGGGGGGCCGGGCAATGAGCAGTTCTTC
TRBD1	TRBJ1-4	TRBV5-1	-	CASSLRSGGGEKLFF	TGCGCCAGCAGCTTGCGGTCAGGGGGAGGTGAAAAACTGTTTTTT
TRBD2	TRBJ2-5	TRBV7-3	-	CASSPSGGRETQYF	TGTGCCAGCAGCCCCTCGGGAGGGCGTGAGACCCAGTACTTC
TRBD1	TRBJ2-3	TRBV3-1/TRBV3-2	-	CASSRDPGTVSTDTQYF	TGTGCCAGCAGCCGCGACCCCGGGACAGTTAGCACAGATACGCAGTATTTT
-	TRBJ2-5	TRBV10-1	-	CASSESQRGETQYF	TGCGCCAGCAGTGAGTCGCAAAGGGGAGAGACCCAGTACTTC
-	TRBJ1-2	TRBV6-5	-	CAPRRTRPVGGYTF	TGTGCCCCCCGTCGAACGCGTCCGGTGGGCGGCTACACCTTC
TRBD1	TRBJ2-5	TRBV29-1	once	CSATPARTGGETQYF	TGCAGCGCTACTCCAGCCCGGACAGGGGGAGAGACCCAGTACTTC
-	TRBJ1-2	TRBV12-3/TRBV12-4	-	CASSLGAGHGYTF	TGTGCCAGCAGTTTAGGGGCAGGGCACGGCTACACCTTC